This T cell receptor beta chain was recovered during a study of OX40 agonist ivuxolimab in advanced cancers. Study background: The diagnoses of dose-escalation patients were hepatocellular carcinoma, melanoma, renal cell or head and neck cancer.

Clones were read by immunoSEQ multiplex PCR, and TCRdb kept only the in-frame ones, dropping some. The repertoire has over 30,000 clones, roughly four fifths of them found once; the top ten carry about 1.8%. Regarding this clone: Antigen specificity is unknown.

Study-level points and caveats: Researchers did not establish what antigens the expanded peripheral T cells target.

CDR3 length equals 14 residues. V gave up 4 bases and J gave up 3 bases; unmatched junction bases: 4. The V gene's germline CDR1 is SGHRS and CDR2 YFSETQ. The TCR comes from an adult with an advanced solid tumor such as melanoma, head and neck, liver or kidney cancer. The sequences come from CD4+ or CD8+ T cells sorted from blood, collected in a trial of the OX40 agonist ivuxolimab. This chain uses TRBV5-1 with TRBJ1-5, with TRBD1 identical over 7 bases. This CDR3 is CASSEGQLNQPQHF. Written as DNA, the CDR3 is TGCGCCAGCAGCGAGGGACAGCTCAATCAGCCCCAGCATTTT.